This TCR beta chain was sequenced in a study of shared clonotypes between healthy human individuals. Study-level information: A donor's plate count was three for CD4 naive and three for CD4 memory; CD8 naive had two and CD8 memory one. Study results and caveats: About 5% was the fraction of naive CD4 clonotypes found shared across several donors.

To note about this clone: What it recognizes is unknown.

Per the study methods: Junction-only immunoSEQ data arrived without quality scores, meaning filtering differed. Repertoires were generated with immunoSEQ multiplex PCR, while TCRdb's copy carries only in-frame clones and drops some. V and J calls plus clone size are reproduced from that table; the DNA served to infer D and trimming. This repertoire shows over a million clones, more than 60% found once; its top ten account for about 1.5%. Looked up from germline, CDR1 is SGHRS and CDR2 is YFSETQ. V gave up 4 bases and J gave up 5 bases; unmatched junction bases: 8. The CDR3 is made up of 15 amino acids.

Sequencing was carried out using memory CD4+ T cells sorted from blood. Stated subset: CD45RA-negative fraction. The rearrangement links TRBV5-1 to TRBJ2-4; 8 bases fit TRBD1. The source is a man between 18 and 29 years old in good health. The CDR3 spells CASSDTGGMQNIQYF. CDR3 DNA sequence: TGCGCCAGCAGCGATACAGGGGGTATGCAAAACATTCAGTACTTC.